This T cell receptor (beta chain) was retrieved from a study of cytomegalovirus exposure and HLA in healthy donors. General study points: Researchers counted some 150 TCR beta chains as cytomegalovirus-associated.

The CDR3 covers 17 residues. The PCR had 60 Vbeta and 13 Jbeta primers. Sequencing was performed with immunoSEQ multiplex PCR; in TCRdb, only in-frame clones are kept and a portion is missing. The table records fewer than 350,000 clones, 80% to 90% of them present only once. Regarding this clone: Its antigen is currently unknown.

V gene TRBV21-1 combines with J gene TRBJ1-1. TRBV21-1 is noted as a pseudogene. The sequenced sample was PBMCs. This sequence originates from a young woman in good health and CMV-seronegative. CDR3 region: CASSKAHGRWMNTEAFF. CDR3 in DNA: TGTGCCAGCAGCAAAGCGCATGGGAGGTGGATGAACACTGAAGCTTTCTTT.